Below, one T cell receptor beta chain is given with its context. Under the authors' procedure: Nucleated cell counts were estimated from reference gene primer amplification. Repertoires were generated with immunoSEQ multiplex PCR, while TCRdb's copy carries only in-frame clones and drops some. V and J calls and clone size are as listed in that table; D and trimming were resolved from the DNA. The sample records about 320,000 clones, 80% to 90% being singletons. Germline values: CDR1 SGHDN, CDR2 FVKESK. J gave up 5 bases and V 4 bases, and 10 bases lay outside the gene matches. The CDR3 has 16 residues. This specimen belongs to a study of blood T cell repertoires in COVID-19. Study-wide background: Donors in the United States, Italy and Spain gave samples during acute or convalescent COVID-19. PBMCs, B-cell-depleted T cells, or T cells provided the cDNA or gDNA that made up the material.

This clonotype was obtained from a woman between 50 and 59 years old with acute or convalescent COVID-19. The chain couples TRBV14 to TRBJ2-1, with 8 bases matching TRBD2. Sequencing was carried out using peripheral blood. This chain's CDR3 is CASSPLGAGADNEQFF. For the CDR3, the DNA is TGTGCCAGCAGCCCCCTGGGAGCGGGGGCCGACAATGAGCAGTTCTTC.